This T cell receptor beta chain was documented in a study of T-cell memory formation after mild COVID-19. Study-wide context: Largely, TCR clusters stayed within a single donor.

V shed 5 bases and J shed 7 bases, with 20 bases lying between them. This CDR3 has 15 amino acids. Per germline, CDR1 SGHTA and CDR2 FQGNSA. Each CDR3 protein is one row after TCRdb ran MiXCR on the 5' RACE reads. Counted here are more than 35,000 distinct CDR3 sequences, roughly 9.8% occurring once; the ten biggest clones make up 10% to 15%. This clonotype was observed a handful of times. The J gene is TRBJ2-5, the V gene TRBV7-2; the D gene is possibly TRBD2 (6 bases). This sequence originates from an adult woman who had mild COVID-19 (a few samples of this study predate the infection). Cell type and time point are not known. Sequencing used PBMCs or a T cell subset sorted from them (not recorded which). DNA of the CDR3: TGTGCCAGCAGCGGGGGAGGAGGGGTAAGCCGGACCCAGTACTTC. It yields the protein CASSGGGGVSRTQYF.